This TCR beta chain was profiled in a study of beta chain features in type 1 diabetes. The sequenced template was cDNA made from the entire isolated RNA. Assay used: immunoSEQ multiplex PCR; TCRdb lists only in-frame clones, some missing. The table includes 200,000 to 250,000 clones, around an eighth detected once. With respect to this clone: Its antigen is not identified.

Germline assignment: CDR1 MNHEY and CDR2 SVGAGI. The CDR3 consists of 13 residues. Trimming took 5 bases from V and 7 from J, leaving 12 bases between them. Findings and limits, study-wide: A PCR bias possibly favoring shorter templates would apply equally to patients and controls.

This clonotype was sampled from a woman between 35 and 50 years old in good health. The rearrangement uses TRBV6-5 and TRBJ2-1; D unclear. Material: naive CD4+ T cells from blood. CDR3 DNA sequence: TGTGCCAGCAGTACCTACCTCGTAAATGAGCAGTTCTTC. It is translated as CASSTYLVNEQFF.